These 29 T cell receptor beta chains share one sample of origin, sequenced in a study of blood T cell repertoires in COVID-19. The table came from immunoSEQ multiplex PCR; TCRdb's copy has only in-frame clones and leaves some out. The table includes about 70,000 clones, roughly 80% detected once. Sequences were obtained from peripheral blood. The receptors shown here come from a man between 65 and 85 years old who had recovered from COVID-19.

In DNA form, the CDR3 reads TGTGCCAGCAGCTTAGCGGTCAGGTTCGGTCAGCCCCAGCATTTT. This gives the protein CASSLAVRFGQPQHF. This chain links TRBV7-8 with TRBJ1-5; the D is unclear. Germline-derived CDR1 and CDR2 are SGHVS and FQNEAQ. V was cut by 0 bases and J by 6 bases, with 12 bases left in between. CDR3 length: 15 amino acids.

The chain is built from TRBV2 and TRBJ2-7; 7 nucleotides agree with TRBD1. V lost 6 bases, J lost 4 bases, and 12 bases stayed unmatched. The CDR3 extends over 15 amino acids. From germline, CDR1 is SNHLY and CDR2 FYNNEI. CDR3 amino acids: CASRAGTATSYEQYF. In DNA form, the CDR3 reads TGTGCCAGCAGGGCCGGGACAGCAACCTCGTACGAGCAGTACTTC.

The rearrangement uses TRBV12-3 or TRBV12-4 and TRBJ1-6; D is undetermined. V was cut by 5 bases and J by 6 bases, with 5 bases left in between. This CDR3 contains 12 residues. CDR3 in DNA: TGTGCCAGCAGTGCCAGTAATTCACCCCTCCACTTT. Protein sequence: CASSASNSPLHF.

The rearrangement uses TRBV11-2 and TRBJ1-6; D is undetermined. The CDR3 sequence is 13 residues long. V lost 5 bases, J lost 6 bases, and 8 bases lay in between. In germline, CDR1 is SGHAT, CDR2 FQNNGV. This CDR3 reads CASSPRPNSPLHF. In DNA, the CDR3 is TGTGCCAGCAGCCCCCGTCCTAATTCACCCCTCCACTTT.

V and J are TRBV4-1 and TRBJ2-7; 9 bases line up with TRBD2. After removal of 0 bases from V and 6 bases from J, the junction contained 3 bases not matched to a gene. Germline CDR1 MGHRA, CDR2 YSYEKL. CDR3 size: 14 residues. The CDR3 DNA sequence: TGCGCCAGCAGCCAAGAGCGGGGGGGCGGCGAGCAGTACTTC. It translates to CASSQERGGGEQYF.

V gene TRBV15 combines with J gene TRBJ1-6, with D tentatively TRBD1 (5 bases). V gave up 0 bases and J gave up 5 bases, with 8 bases separating them. The CDR3 is 15 amino acids. Germline CDR1 and CDR2: LNHNV and YYDKDF (reference sequence). The CDR3 spells CATSREGGNNSPLHF. The CDR3 DNA follows: TGTGCCACCAGCAGAGAGGGGGGGAATAATTCACCCCTCCACTTT.

V usage is TRBV5-1 and J usage is TRBJ2-3; 7 bases fit TRBD1. Germline lookup yields CDR1 SGHRS and CDR2 YFSETQ. Trimming at V came to 4 bases and at J to 2 bases, leaving 7 bases not matched to a gene. The CDR3 consists of 15 residues. CDR3 amino acids: CASSDGQANTDTQYF. Written as DNA, the CDR3 is TGCGCCAGCAGCGACGGACAGGCCAACACAGATACGCAGTATTTT.

The chain joins TRBV5-1 to TRBJ1-2; 7 bases match TRBD1. Germline lookup yields CDR1 SGHRS and CDR2 YFSETQ. V was clipped by 0 bases and J by 5 bases; unmatched bases: 7. The CDR3 runs to 15 residues. This CDR3 is CASSLGADRPYGYTF. The DNA of the CDR3 is TGCGCCAGCAGCTTGGGCGCGGACAGGCCTTATGGCTACACCTTC.

The J gene is TRBJ2-3, the V gene TRBV19; D unclear. Trimming cost V 10 bases and J 4 bases, with 12 bases left between them. The CDR3 sequence is 12 residues long. Germline CDR1 reads LNHDA; CDR2 reads SQIVND (reference sequence). The CDR3 spells CATSSSADTQYF. The CDR3 DNA reads TGTGCCACCTCCTCTTCGGCAGATACGCAGTATTTT.

V usage is TRBV28 and J usage is TRBJ2-1; D gene ambiguous. This CDR3 is built from 11 residues. The V gene's germline CDR1 is MDHEN and CDR2 SYDVKM. V gave up 5 bases and J gave up 13 bases, with 12 bases separating them. DNA of the CDR3: TGTGCCAGCAGTCCCGGCGAGGTCCAGTTCTTC. Its translation: CASSPGEVQFF.

The CDR3 DNA is TGTGCCAGCAGTTCCCTCCCCAGGGGAGAAGGAAACACCATATATTTT. Amino acids: CASSSLPRGEGNTIYF. This chain connects TRBV27 to TRBJ1-3, with D possibly TRBD1 on 6 matching bases. The CDR3 extends over 16 amino acids. CDR1 MNHEY and CDR2 SMNVEV come from the germline V gene (reference sequence). Trimming left V 4 bases short and J 4 bases short, with 17 bases between.

The rearrangement uses TRBV5-1 and TRBJ1-5; unclear D gene. V lost 0 bases, J lost 0 bases, and 7 bases lay in between. Germline CDR1 SGHRS, CDR2 YFSETQ. This CDR3 spans 15 amino acids. The CDR3 coding sequence is TGCGCCAGCAGCTTGGAGACAAATAGCAATCAGCCCCAGCATTTT. Residues: CASSLETNSNQPQHF.

This clone was counted only a few times. V usage is TRBV6-7 and J usage is TRBJ1-6, with D hard to call. TRBV6-7 is classed as an ORF, of uncertain function. There are 17 residues in the CDR3. Trimming removed 2 bases from V and 0 bases from J, with 11 bases in between. CDR3 amino acids: CASSYPGESSYNSPLHF. The DNA for the CDR3 is TGTGCCAGCAGTTACCCCGGGGAGAGCTCCTATAATTCACCCCTCCACTTT.

This clone showed up just once. This chain joins TRBV19 and TRBJ2-7; D gene unclear. Germline V gene lookup returns CDR1 LNHDA and CDR2 SQIVND (reference sequence). The V end was cut by 4 bases, the J end by 0 bases, with 13 bases between. The CDR3 is made up of 15 amino acids. CDR3 in DNA: TGTGCCAGTAGTAAGTCGGGTGGCAGCTCCTACGAGCAGTACTTC. The encoded protein is CASSKSGGSSYEQYF.

This clone was counted a single time. This chain uses TRBV6-5 with TRBJ2-5; 9 nucleotides match TRBD2. The CDR3 spans 15 residues. The germline V gene encodes CDR1 MNHEY and CDR2 SVGAGI. J lost 2 bases, V lost 6 bases, and 7 bases had no gene match. The CDR3 nucleotides read TGTGCCAGCAGAAGGGCGGGGGGGGTTCAAGAGACCCAGTACTTC. Translated, it gives CASRRAGGVQETQYF.

This chain joins TRBV6-2 or TRBV6-3 and TRBJ2-1, with a possible D match to TRBD1 (6 bases). The CDR3 is 14 amino acids. Germline-derived CDR1 and CDR2 are MNHEY and SVGEGT. Trimming left V 6 bases short and J 5 bases short, with 14 bases between. CDR3 sequence (DNA): TGTGCCAGCAGCACGCCAGACAGGAACAATGAGCAGTTCTTC. Its protein is CASSTPDRNNEQFF.

The chain has TRBV20-1 and TRBJ2-5; 10 nucleotides align to TRBD2. The V gene end was trimmed by 3 bases and the J gene end by 4 bases; junction bases not matched to a gene: 8. The CDR3 runs 15 residues. Looked up from germline, CDR1 is DFQATT and CDR2 is SNEGSKA (reference sequence). DNA for the CDR3: TGCAGTGCTAGTGACCTAGCGGGAGCGGGAGAGACCCAGTACTTC. It codes for CSASDLAGAGETQYF.

CDR3 in DNA: TGTGCCTGGAGTAGCGGGAGGGCCAGCTCCTACGAGCAGTACTTC. Its protein product is CAWSSGRASSYEQYF. The chain combines TRBV30 with TRBJ2-7, with TRBD2 identical over 10 bases. Germline loops: CDR1 GTSNPN, CDR2 SVGIG (reference sequence). CDR3 size: 15 residues. J lost 0 bases, V lost 2 bases, and 4 bases had no gene match.

This clone was observed a handful of times. V usage is TRBV24-1 and J usage is TRBJ2-7; TRBD2 aligns across 9 bases. The CDR3 length is 15 residues. V lost 3 bases, J lost 4 bases, and 6 bases stayed unmatched. The germline V gene has CDR1 KGHDR and CDR2 SFDVKD. The DNA of the CDR3 is TGTGCCACCAGTGATAATAGCGGGAGCGTTTACGAGCAGTACTTC. Translated: CATSDNSGSVYEQYF.

The V call is TRBV3-1 (or the pseudogene TRBV3-2), the J call TRBJ1-3, with D possibly TRBD1 on 6 matching bases. The CDR3 is 14 residues long. From germline, CDR1 is LGHDT and CDR2 YNNKEL (reference sequence). Trimming took off 3 bases at V and 4 bases at J, with 10 bases between the two ends. DNA of the CDR3: TGTGCCAGCAGCCACACAGGGACGGGAAACACCATATATTTT. Translation gives CASSHTGTGNTIYF.

The chain combines TRBV15 with TRBJ2-7, with TRBD2 identical over 15 bases. Germline V gene data show CDR1 as LNHNV and CDR2 as YYDKDF (reference sequence). After removal of 0 bases from V and 6 bases from J, the junction contained 6 bases not matched to a gene. The CDR3 is 17 residues long. Here the CDR3 reads CATSREGGLAGGREQYF. CDR3 sequence (DNA): TGTGCCACCAGCAGAGAGGGAGGACTAGCGGGGGGGCGCGAGCAGTACTTC.

This chain connects TRBV28 to TRBJ1-3; D is undetermined. V lost 4 bases, J lost 5 bases, and 12 bases lay in between. Looked up from germline, CDR1 is MDHEN and CDR2 is SYDVKM. The CDR3 contains 14 residues. The DNA of the CDR3 is TGTGCCAGCAGTTCGACCCAGACTCGAAACACCATATATTTT. This gives the protein CASSSTQTRNTIYF.

This chain links TRBV19 with TRBJ1-5, with TRBD1 identical over 7 bases. The germline V gene has CDR1 LNHDA and CDR2 SQIVND (reference sequence). The CDR3 is 15 amino acids. With 5 bases clipped from V and 7 bases from J, the junction kept 11 bases outside the gene matches. The CDR3 DNA reads as TGTGCCAGTAGTTACTCCCGGGACAGTCGACAGCCCCAGCATTTT. Protein sequence: CASSYSRDSRQPQHF.

The chain combines TRBV18 with TRBJ1-3; 8 bases align to TRBD1. V was clipped by 8 bases and J by 0 bases; unmatched bases: 15. The germline CDR1 and CDR2 sequences are KGHSH and LQKENI. This CDR3 comprises 18 residues. The CDR3 region is CASLTDRGRDYSGNTIYF. For the CDR3, the DNA is TGTGCCAGCCTCACCGACAGGGGCCGCGACTACTCTGGAAACACCATATATTTT.

This clone has a handful of counts. The rearrangement links TRBV4-3 to TRBJ2-2; tentative D call: TRBD2 (6 bases). This CDR3 comprises 16 residues. Germline-derived CDR1 and CDR2 are LGHNA and YSLEER. V gave up 0 bases and J gave up 0 bases, with 8 bases separating them. CDR3 sequence (DNA): TGCGCCAGCAGCCAAGAGGAGGGCTCGAACACCGGGGAGCTGTTTTTT. Protein sequence: CASSQEEGSNTGELFF.

The V and J genes are TRBV7-9 and TRBJ2-3; a possible D gene is TRBD2 (6 bases). Trimming took 3 bases from V and 6 from J, leaving 10 bases between them. The CDR3 totals 13 residues. Germline lookup yields CDR1 SEHNR and CDR2 FQNEAQ (reference sequence). The chain's CDR3 is CASSFGDFDTQYF. CDR3 nucleotide sequence: TGTGCCAGCAGCTTCGGGGACTTTGATACGCAGTATTTT.

This sequence joins TRBV19 and TRBJ2-1, with TRBD1 matching over 8 bases. The germline gives CDR1 LNHDA, CDR2 SQIVND (reference sequence). The CDR3 is 15 amino acids. V gave up 4 bases and J gave up 7 bases; unmatched junction bases: 9. CDR3 amino acids: CASSRHQGARNEQFF. DNA for the CDR3: TGTGCCAGTAGTAGGCATCAGGGGGCGCGGAATGAGCAGTTCTTC.

The gene calls are TRBV28 and TRBJ2-3; 11 bases line up with TRBD2. The V gene's germline CDR1 is MDHEN and CDR2 SYDVKM. The CDR3 contains 19 residues. V lost 3 bases, J lost 2 bases, and 13 bases stayed unmatched. DNA for the CDR3: TGTGCCAGCAGTTTTCCCCTTAGCGGGGGGGTTTATCTCACAGATACGCAGTATTTT. Protein sequence: CASSFPLSGGVYLTDTQYF.

The chain uses TRBV19 and TRBJ1-1; 7 nucleotides line up with TRBD1. Looked up from germline, CDR1 is LNHDA and CDR2 is SQIVND (reference sequence). V shed 5 bases, J shed 2 bases, and the junction held 8 bases outside the gene matches. The CDR3 has 15 residues. The CDR3 nucleotides are TGTGCCAGTAGTGTTCAGGGACAGCTAAACACTGAAGCTTTCTTT. It encodes CASSVQGQLNTEAFF.